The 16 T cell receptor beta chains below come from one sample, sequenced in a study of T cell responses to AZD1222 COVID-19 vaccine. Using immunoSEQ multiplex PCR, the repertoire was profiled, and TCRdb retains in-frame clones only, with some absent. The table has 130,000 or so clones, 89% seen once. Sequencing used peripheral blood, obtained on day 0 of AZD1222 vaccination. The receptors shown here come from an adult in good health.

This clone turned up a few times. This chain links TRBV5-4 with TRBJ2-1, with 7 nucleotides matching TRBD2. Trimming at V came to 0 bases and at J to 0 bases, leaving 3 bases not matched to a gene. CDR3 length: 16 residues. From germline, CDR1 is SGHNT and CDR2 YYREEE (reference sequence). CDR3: CASSLAGRSSYNEQFF. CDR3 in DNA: TGTGCCAGCAGCTTGGCCGGGAGGAGCTCCTACAATGAGCAGTTCTTC.

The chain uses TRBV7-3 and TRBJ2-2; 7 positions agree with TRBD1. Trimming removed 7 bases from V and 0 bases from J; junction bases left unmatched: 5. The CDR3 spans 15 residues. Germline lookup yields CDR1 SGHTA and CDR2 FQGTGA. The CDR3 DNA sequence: TGTGCCAGCACGCCGGGACAGACGAACACCGGGGAGCTGTTTTTT. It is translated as CASTPGQTNTGELFF.

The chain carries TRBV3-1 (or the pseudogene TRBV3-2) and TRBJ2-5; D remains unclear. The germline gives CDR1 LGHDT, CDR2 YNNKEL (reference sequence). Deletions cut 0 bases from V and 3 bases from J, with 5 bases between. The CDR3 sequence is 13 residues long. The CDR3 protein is CASSQDAEETQYF. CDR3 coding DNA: TGTGCCAGCAGCCAAGATGCCGAAGAGACCCAGTACTTC.

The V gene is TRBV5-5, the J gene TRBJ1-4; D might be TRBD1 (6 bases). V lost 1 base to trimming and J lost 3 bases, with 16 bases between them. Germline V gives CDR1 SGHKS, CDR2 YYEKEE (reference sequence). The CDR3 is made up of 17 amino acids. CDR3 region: CASSLPGPGASNEKLFF. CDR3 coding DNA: TGTGCCAGCAGCTTGCCGGGGCCGGGGGCTTCTAATGAAAAACTGTTTTTT. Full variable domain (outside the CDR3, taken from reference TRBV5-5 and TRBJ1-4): DAGVTQSPTHLIKTRGQQVTLRCSPISGHKSVSWYQQVLGQGPQFIFQYYEKEERGRGNFPDRFSARQFPNYSSELNVNALLLGDSALYLCASSLPGPGASNEKLFFGSGTQLSVL.

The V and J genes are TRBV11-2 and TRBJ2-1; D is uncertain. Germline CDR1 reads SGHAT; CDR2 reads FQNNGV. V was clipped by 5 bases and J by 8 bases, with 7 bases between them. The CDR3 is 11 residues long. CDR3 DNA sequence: TGTGCCAGCAGCGGGCGAGATGAGCAGTTCTTC. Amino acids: CASSGRDEQFF.

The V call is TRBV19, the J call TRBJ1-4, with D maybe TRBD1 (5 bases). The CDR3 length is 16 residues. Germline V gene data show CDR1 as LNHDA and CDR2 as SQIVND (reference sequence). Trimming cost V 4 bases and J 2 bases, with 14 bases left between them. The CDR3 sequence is CASSTRVRGTNEKLFF. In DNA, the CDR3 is TGTGCCAGTAGTACCAGGGTTAGGGGCACTAATGAAAAACTGTTTTTT.

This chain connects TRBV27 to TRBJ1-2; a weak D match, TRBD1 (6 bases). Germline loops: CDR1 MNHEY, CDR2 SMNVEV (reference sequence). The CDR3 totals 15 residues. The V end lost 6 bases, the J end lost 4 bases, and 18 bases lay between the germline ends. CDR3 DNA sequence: TGTGCCAGCAGGGCCCCAGGGGTTACAAGCTATGGCTACACCTTC. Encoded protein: CASRAPGVTSYGYTF.

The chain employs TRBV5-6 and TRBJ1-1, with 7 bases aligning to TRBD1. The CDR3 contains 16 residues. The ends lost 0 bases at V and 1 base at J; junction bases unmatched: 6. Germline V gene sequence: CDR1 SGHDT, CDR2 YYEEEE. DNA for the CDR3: TGTGCCAGCAGCTTGGACCCCACAGGGGCGAACACTGAAGCTTTCTTT. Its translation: CASSLDPTGANTEAFF.

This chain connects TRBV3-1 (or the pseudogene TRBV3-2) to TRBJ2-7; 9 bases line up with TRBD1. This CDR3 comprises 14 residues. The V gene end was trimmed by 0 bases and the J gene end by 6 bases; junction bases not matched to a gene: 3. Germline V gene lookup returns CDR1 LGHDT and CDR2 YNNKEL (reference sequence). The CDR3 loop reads CASSQDRTGVEQYF. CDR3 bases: TGTGCCAGCAGCCAAGATAGGACAGGGGTCGAGCAGTACTTC.

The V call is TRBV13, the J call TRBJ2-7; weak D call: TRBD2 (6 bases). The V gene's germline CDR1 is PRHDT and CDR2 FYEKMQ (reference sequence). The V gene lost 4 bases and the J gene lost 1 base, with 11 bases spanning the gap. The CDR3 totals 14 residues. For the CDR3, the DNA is TGTGCCAGCAGCTACCGGGAGCTTTCCTACGAGCAGTACTTC. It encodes CASSYRELSYEQYF.

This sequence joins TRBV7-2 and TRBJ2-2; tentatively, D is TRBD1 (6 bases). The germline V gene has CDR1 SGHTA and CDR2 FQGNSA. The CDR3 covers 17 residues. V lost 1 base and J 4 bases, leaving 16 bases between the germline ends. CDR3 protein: CASSLGGRTVATGELFF. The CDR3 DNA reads TGTGCCAGCAGCTTAGGGGGAAGGACAGTGGCCACCGGGGAGCTGTTTTTT. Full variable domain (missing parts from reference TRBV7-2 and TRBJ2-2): GAGVSQSPSNKVTEKGKDVELRCDPISGHTALYWYRQSLGQGLEFLIYFQGNSAPDKSGLPSDRFSAERTGGSVSTLTIQRTQQEDSAVYLCASSLGGRTVATGELFFGEGSRLTVL.

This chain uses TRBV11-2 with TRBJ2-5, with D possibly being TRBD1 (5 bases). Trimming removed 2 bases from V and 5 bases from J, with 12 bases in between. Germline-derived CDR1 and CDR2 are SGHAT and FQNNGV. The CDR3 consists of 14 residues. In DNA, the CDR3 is TGTGCCAGCAGCTTATACAGCCCAGGGGAGACCCAGTACTTC. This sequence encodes CASSLYSPGETQYF.

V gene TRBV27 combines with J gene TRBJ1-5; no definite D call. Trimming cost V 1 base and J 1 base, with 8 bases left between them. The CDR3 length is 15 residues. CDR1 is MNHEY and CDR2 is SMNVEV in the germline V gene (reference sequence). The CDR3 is CASSLFAWSNQPQHF. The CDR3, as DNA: TGTGCCAGCAGTTTATTTGCCTGGAGCAATCAGCCCCAGCATTTT.

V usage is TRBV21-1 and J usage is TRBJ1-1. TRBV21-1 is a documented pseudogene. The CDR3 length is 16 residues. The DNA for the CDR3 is TGTGCCAGCAGCCCTCAGGTGGGGGAGCTGAACACTGAAGCTTTCTTT. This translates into CASSPQVGELNTEAFF.

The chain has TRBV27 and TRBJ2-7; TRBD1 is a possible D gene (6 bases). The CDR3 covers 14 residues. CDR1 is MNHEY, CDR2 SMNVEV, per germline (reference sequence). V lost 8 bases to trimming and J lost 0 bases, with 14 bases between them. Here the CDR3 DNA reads TGTGCCAGCGCCCCAACCAGGGGCTCCTACGAGCAGTACTTC. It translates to CASAPTRGSYEQYF.

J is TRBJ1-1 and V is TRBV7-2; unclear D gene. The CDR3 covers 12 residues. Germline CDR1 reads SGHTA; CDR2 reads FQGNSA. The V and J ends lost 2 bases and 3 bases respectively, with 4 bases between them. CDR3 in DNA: TGTGCCAGCAGCTTATTCCACACTGAAGCTTTCTTT. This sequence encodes CASSLFHTEAFF. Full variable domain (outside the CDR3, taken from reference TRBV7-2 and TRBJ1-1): GAGVSQSPSNKVTEKGKDVELRCDPISGHTALYWYRQSLGQGLEFLIYFQGNSAPDKSGLPSDRFSAERTGGSVSTLTIQRTQQEDSAVYLCASSLFHTEAFFGQGTRLTVV.